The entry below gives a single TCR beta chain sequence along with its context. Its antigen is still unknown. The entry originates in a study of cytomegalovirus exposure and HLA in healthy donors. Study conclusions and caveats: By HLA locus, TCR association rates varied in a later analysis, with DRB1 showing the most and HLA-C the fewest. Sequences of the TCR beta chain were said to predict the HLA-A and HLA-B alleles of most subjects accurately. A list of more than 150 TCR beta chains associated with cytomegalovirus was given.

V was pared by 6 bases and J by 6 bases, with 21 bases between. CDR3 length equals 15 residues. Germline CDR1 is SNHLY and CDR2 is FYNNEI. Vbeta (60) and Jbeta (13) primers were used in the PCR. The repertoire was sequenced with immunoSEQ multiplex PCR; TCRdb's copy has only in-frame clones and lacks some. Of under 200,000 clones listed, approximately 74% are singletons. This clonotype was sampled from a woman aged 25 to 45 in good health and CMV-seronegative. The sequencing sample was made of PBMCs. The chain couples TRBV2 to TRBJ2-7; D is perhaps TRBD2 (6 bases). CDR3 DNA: TGTGCCAGCAGGGACCATATCTGGACTACGGTCGAGCAGTACTTC. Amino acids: CASRDHIWTTVEQYF.